What follows are 10 T cell receptor beta chains derived from one specimen sequenced in a study of OX40 agonist ivuxolimab in advanced cancers. The table came from immunoSEQ multiplex PCR; TCRdb's copy has only in-frame clones and leaves some out. Of roughly 61,000 clones listed, around 90% are singletons. This material consisted of CD4+ or CD8+ T cells sorted from blood, taken in a trial of the OX40 agonist ivuxolimab. The origin of the receptors is an adult with an advanced solid tumor such as melanoma, head and neck, liver or kidney cancer.

The chain is built from TRBV15 and TRBJ1-4, with unresolved D. The V end lost 0 bases, the J end lost 6 bases, and 5 bases lay between the germline ends. Looked up from germline, CDR1 is LNHNV and CDR2 is YYDKDF (reference sequence). CDR3 length: 13 amino acids. The CDR3 loop is CATSRDQDEKLFF. CDR3 nucleotides: TGTGCCACCAGCAGAGATCAGGATGAAAAACTGTTTTTT.

The chain is built from TRBV19 and TRBJ2-3, with TRBD2 matching over 7 bases. The CDR3 spans 14 residues. CDR1 is LNHDA, CDR2 SQIVND, per germline (reference sequence). Trimming at V came to 11 bases and at J to 0 bases, leaving 8 bases not matched to a gene. The CDR3 sequence: CASSLATSTDTQYF. CDR3 coding DNA: TGTGCCTCTTCACTAGCGACTAGCACAGATACGCAGTATTTT.

The V call is TRBV6-5, the J call TRBJ2-2; 8 positions agree with TRBD2. The CDR3 spans 16 residues. The germline V gene has CDR1 MNHEY and CDR2 SVGAGI. The junction had 8 bases not matched to a gene; V was cut back by 0 bases and J by 8 bases. This CDR3 reads CASSYSAGEVWGELFF. The CDR3 nucleotides are TGTGCCAGCAGTTACTCAGCGGGAGAGGTCTGGGGGGAGCTGTTTTTT.

The V gene is TRBV7-3, the J gene TRBJ2-2; D may be TRBD1 (6 bases). V was cut by 5 bases and J by 5 bases, with 9 bases left in between. Germline CDR1 is SGHTA and CDR2 is FQGTGA. The CDR3 spans 13 residues. CDR3 DNA: TGTGCCAGCAGCCAGACAGGAACCGGGGAGCTGTTTTTT. Its translation is CASSQTGTGELFF.

The chain recombines TRBV5-4 with TRBJ1-1, with D possibly being TRBD1 (6 bases). CDR3 length equals 14 residues. Germline V lookup: CDR1 SGHNT, CDR2 YYREEE (reference sequence). Trimming removed 3 bases at V and 6 bases at J, with 15 bases between. CDR3 nucleotide sequence: TGTGCCAGCAGCTCAGGGGTTAAAGGGGCTGAAGCTTTCTTT. Translation: CASSSGVKGAEAFF.

The chain couples TRBV4-3 to TRBJ2-5; 7 nucleotides line up with TRBD2. The junction had 12 bases not matched to a gene; V was cut back by 2 bases and J by 3 bases. The CDR3 extends over 17 amino acids. The germline CDR1 and CDR2 sequences are LGHNA and YSLEER. CDR3 sequence: CASSQNVALAGEETQYF. In nucleotides, the CDR3 is TGCGCCAGCAGCCAAAATGTGGCTCTGGCGGGAGAAGAGACCCAGTACTTC.

J is TRBJ1-6 and V is TRBV6-5, with 7 nucleotides matching TRBD1. Germline values: CDR1 MNHEY, CDR2 SVGAGI. The V and J ends lost 8 bases and 5 bases, in that order; junction bases with no gene match: 9. The CDR3 has 15 amino acids. The CDR3: CASGEDRHHNSPLHF. CDR3 nucleotide sequence: TGTGCCAGCGGGGAGGACAGGCACCATAATTCACCCCTCCACTTT.

This chain connects TRBV21-1 to TRBJ2-2; the D call in the table, TRBD2, was not verified against the DNA. TRBV21-1 is designated a pseudogene. CDR3 length equals 19 residues. CDR3 loop: CASSKVQAGNPNHTGELFF. As DNA, the CDR3 is TGTGCCAGCAGCAAAGTGCAAGCGGGGAATCCGAACCACACCGGGGAGCTGTTTTTT.

The gene calls are TRBV6-5 and TRBJ2-1, with TRBD1 matching over 11 bases. Trimming at V came to 6 bases and at J to 9 bases, leaving 10 bases not matched to a gene. The CDR3 is made up of 15 amino acids. CDR1 MNHEY and CDR2 SVGAGI come from the germline V gene. This chain's CDR3 is CASSTGTGGLAEQFF. In DNA form, the CDR3 reads TGTGCCAGCAGCACCGGGACAGGGGGACTGGCTGAGCAGTTCTTC.

The rearrangement uses TRBV19 and TRBJ1-1; no firm D call. Germline V gives CDR1 LNHDA, CDR2 SQIVND (reference sequence). The CDR3 spans 15 residues. Trimming removed 4 bases at V and 7 bases at J, with 19 bases between. CDR3 amino acids: CASSKGPYGWFEAFF. CDR3 nucleotides: TGTGCCAGTAGTAAAGGTCCCTATGGATGGTTTGAAGCTTTCTTT.